This T cell receptor beta chain comes out of a study of early T cells in non-severe SARS-CoV-2 infection (dated by TCRdb to the early 2020s). With respect to the entire study: TCR sequencing used bulk RNA from unsorted whole blood, so alpha and beta chains could not be paired.

Study-wide findings and limitations: VDJdb matching was skewed toward anti-spike CD8 responses, so virus-specific expansions were likely underestimated and private and CD4 specificities were missed.

This clonotype was seen at least ten times. Its antigen target is currently unknown. No base-level quality is on record; no much larger clone is a single base apart. The receptor library was made with 5' RACE. Sequencing was carried out with a NextSeq 500. To correct for sequencing error and PCR bias, the TCR library protocol tagged individual cDNA molecules with unique molecular identifiers. TCR alpha and beta chains were both sequenced, and the abundances of alpha and beta sequences in each sample were closely correlated with each other. In the paper's pipeline: Decombinator V4 was used to annotate TCR sequences for V gene, J gene and CDR3. Expanded TCRs were defined as changing significantly between any two time points under a Poisson model with p below 0.0001. Abundances of TCRs were expressed as counts per million after normalisation to the total number of TCRs sequenced in each sample. MAIT TCRs were defined by TRAV1-2 paired with TRAJ12, TRAJ20 or TRAJ33, and iNKT TCRs by TRAV10 paired with TRAJ18. VDJdb, accessed 1 November 2021, was searched for CMV, EBV and SARS-CoV-2 annotated TCRs, excluding TCRs annotated for multiple antigens. TCRdb reworked the public reads: Q25 trimming with fastp, MiXCR clone assembly, productive beta chains retained. Every entry covers one CDR3 protein and lists the most common genes and DNA from its rows. The V and J calls were not made by the authors but by TCRdb's processing. The sample contains approximately 64,000 distinct CDR3 sequences, 20% to 25% of them found a single time. 15% to 20% of the sample goes to the ten largest clones.

Cut back by 0 bases and 9 bases, the V and J ends lie 9 bases apart. CDR1 and CDR2 are drawn from the germline V gene (reference sequence): LNHNV, YYDKDF. The CDR3 sequence holds 14 residues, the cysteine and phenylalanine included. The CDR3 DNA has 42 bases and is translated from base 1. This was a case-control study nested in a cohort of healthcare workers in London, UK, who had nasopharyngeal swab PCR tests and blood samples taken every week. Healthcare workers were recruited between 23 and 31 March 2020, during the week of the UK lockdown, and were followed weekly for up to roughly 15 weeks. The V and J genes are TRBV15 and TRBJ1-6; a tentative D call is TRBD1 (5 bases match). The sample was whole blood, taken at baseline. The sequence was obtained from an adult who was a healthcare worker with PCR-confirmed SARS-CoV-2 infection or an uninfected control (not recorded which). The CDR3 amino acid sequence is: CATSRDMTVSPLHF. The DNA reads TGTGCCACCAGCAGAGATATGACAGTTTCACCCCTCCACTTT.